The rows below give T cell receptor beta chains drawn from one sample of a study of blood T cell repertoires in COVID-19. Measured with immunoSEQ multiplex PCR; TCRdb has only the in-frame clones, and not every one. The sample carries around 76,000 clones, 85% to 90% recorded once. Sequencing used peripheral blood. Receptor source: a man aged 80 or over with acute or convalescent COVID-19. CDR3s include the opening cysteine and the closing phenylalanine or tryptophan. D genes are given only for firm matches. Clone size, where shown, is once, few, many, or a class for clones that have expanded.

j_call d_call v_call clone_size cdr3_aa cdr3_nt
TRBJ2-7 TRBD2 TRBV29-1 . CSVLTSGGAEQYF TGCAGCGTGTTAACTAGCGGGGGTGCTGAGCAGTACTTC
TRBJ2-2 TRBD2 TRBV7-2 . CASSLAPASGRAGELFF TGTGCCAGCAGCTTAGCCCCTGCTAGCGGGAGAGCCGGGGAGCTGTTTTTT
TRBJ2-3 . TRBV7-9 . CASSTPIGENTQYF TGTGCCAGCAGCACCCCTATCGGGGAAAATACGCAGTATTTT
TRBJ1-4 . TRBV6-2/TRBV6-3 . CASSQLNEKLFF TGTGCCAGCAGCCAGCTAAATGAAAAACTGTTTTTT
TRBJ2-7 TRBD2 TRBV5-1 . CASSAGTSGFNYEQYF TGCGCCAGCAGCGCCGGGACTAGCGGCTTTAATTACGAGCAGTACTTC
TRBJ2-5 . TRBV11-2 . CASSRGGGALSWETQYF TGTGCCAGCAGCCGAGGAGGGGGCGCGTTGAGTTGGGAGACCCAGTACTTC
TRBJ2-1 . TRBV7-7 once CASSNGLSSYNEQFF TGTGCCAGCAGCAATGGACTTAGCTCCTACAATGAGCAGTTCTTC
TRBJ2-1 . TRBV11-2 . CASGPRPESSNEQFF TGTGCCAGCGGCCCTAGGCCGGAGTCATCGAATGAGCAGTTCTTC
TRBJ2-5 TRBD1 TRBV6-5 . CASSRQGGQETQYF TGTGCCAGCAGTCGACAGGGCGGACAGGAGACCCAGTACTTC
TRBJ2-5 TRBD2 TRBV7-2 . CASSFTGGVEETQYF TGTGCCAGCAGCTTCACGGGAGGCGTGGAAGAGACCCAGTACTTC
TRBJ2-7 TRBD2 TRBV4-2 few CASSQGRLAGENEQYF TGTGCCAGCAGCCAAGGGAGGCTAGCGGGAGAAAACGAGCAGTACTTC
TRBJ1-3 . TRBV11-2 . CASSLQVGNTIYF TGTGCCAGCAGCTTACAGGTGGGAAACACCATATATTTT
TRBJ1-3 . TRBV19 . CATFSGLNSGNTIYF TGTGCCACTTTCAGCGGCCTCAACTCTGGAAACACCATATATTTT
TRBJ2-7 TRBD2 TRBV7-6 . CASSLHRTGTSGAYEQYF TGTGCCAGCAGCTTACATCGGACCGGGACTAGCGGAGCCTACGAGCAGTACTTC
TRBJ2-7 TRBD2 TRBV5-1 . CASSHGTSGTYEQYF TGCGCCAGCAGCCACGGGACTAGCGGTACCTACGAGCAGTACTTC
TRBJ2-6 . TRBV5-8 . CASSLQGGAGANVLTF TGTGCCAGCAGTTTGCAGGGGGGAGCTGGGGCCAACGTCCTGACTTTC
TRBJ2-1 . TRBV24-1 few CATSDAGPSKHNEQFF TGTGCCACCAGTGATGCAGGTCCATCCAAGCACAATGAGCAGTTCTTC
TRBJ1-2 . TRBV28 . CASQTVLNYGYTF TGTGCCAGCCAGACAGTACTAAACTATGGCTACACCTTC
TRBJ2-4 TRBD2 TRBV6-2/TRBV6-3 . CASSGPPDPLAGGKNIQYF TGTGCCAGCAGCGGGCCCCCGGACCCCCTAGCGGGGGGCAAAAACATTCAGTACTTC
TRBJ1-1 . TRBV29-1 . CSVARVENTEAFF TGCAGCGTTGCCAGGGTTGAGAACACTGAAGCTTTCTTT
TRBJ1-1 . TRBV10-2 many CASSLAGGTEAFF TGCGCCAGCAGTCTTGCCGGGGGCACTGAAGCTTTCTTT
TRBJ1-4 TRBD1 TRBV28 . CASSLPQRGRNEKLFF TGTGCCAGCAGTTTACCCCAGAGGGGGCGTAATGAAAAACTGTTTTTT
TRBJ1-5 TRBD1 TRBV27 once CASSSGTGRDQPQHF TGTGCCAGCAGTTCCGGGACAGGGAGGGATCAGCCCCAGCATTTT
TRBJ2-3 TRBD1 TRBV7-2 . CASSLGDRDTQYF TGTGCCAGCAGCTTAGGGGACAGAGATACGCAGTATTTT
TRBJ1-1 . TRBV13 few CASSFDTDGGEAFF TGTGCCAGCAGCTTCGACACGGACGGAGGCGAAGCTTTCTTT
TRBJ2-5 TRBD1 TRBV6-2/TRBV6-3 . CASSYPLDRAYQETQYF TGTGCCAGCAGTTATCCCCTGGACAGGGCGTACCAAGAGACCCAGTACTTC
TRBJ2-2 . TRBV5-4 few CASSLAAAGFTGELFF TGTGCCAGCAGCTTGGCCGCAGCAGGGTTCACCGGGGAGCTGTTTTTT
TRBJ1-2 . TRBV7-2 . CASSLALTGAVGYGYTF TGTGCCAGCAGCTTAGCCCTGACAGGCGCCGTGGGCTATGGCTACACCTTC
TRBJ1-2 . TRBV28 . CASRIGENYGYTF TGTGCCAGCAGAATAGGGGAAAACTATGGCTACACCTTC
TRBJ2-5 . TRBV4-3 . CASSQGGGGNQETQYF TGCGCCAGCAGCCAAGGGGGAGGAGGAAATCAAGAGACCCAGTACTTC
TRBJ2-1 TRBD1 TRBV7-3 . CASSLRQGTYNEQFF TGTGCCAGCAGCTTACGACAGGGTACCTACAATGAGCAGTTCTTC
TRBJ2-7 . TRBV9 . CASSVAGSGGYEQYF TGTGCCAGCAGCGTAGCGGGGTCCGGGGGCTACGAGCAGTACTTC
TRBJ2-2 . TRBV6-2/TRBV6-3 . CASSYISVTGELFF TGTGCCAGCAGTTATATATCGGTCACCGGGGAGCTGTTTTTT
TRBJ2-1 TRBD2 TRBV10-1 . CASSSRSGRSYNEQFF TGCGCCAGCAGTAGTCGTAGCGGGAGGTCCTACAATGAGCAGTTCTTC
TRBJ2-7 . TRBV21-1 . CASRKQREGSYEQYF TGTGCCAGCAGAAAACAGCGGGAGGGTTCCTACGAGCAGTACTTC
TRBJ2-1 TRBD2 TRBV28 few CASSPFGGDSYNEQFF TGTGCCAGCAGCCCATTCGGGGGGGACTCCTACAATGAGCAGTTCTTC
TRBJ2-4 TRBD1 TRBV29-1 . CSVLRTGNIQYF TGCAGCGTATTGCGGACAGGGAACATTCAGTACTTC
TRBJ2-1 . TRBV19 . CASSIALANEQFF TGTGCCAGTAGTATAGCCCTAGCCAATGAGCAGTTCTTC
TRBJ2-2 . TRBV29-1 . CSVNSRNTGELFF TGCAGCGTTAACAGCCGCAACACCGGGGAGCTGTTTTTT
TRBJ2-2 TRBD2 TRBV6-5 . CASRPGLAGVGELFF TGTGCCAGCAGACCGGGACTAGCGGGAGTCGGGGAGCTGTTTTTT
TRBJ2-1 . TRBV24-1 . CATSDPPGQGALAGVYNEQFF TGTGCCACCAGTGATCCACCGGGACAGGGAGCCCTAGCGGGAGTTTACAATGAGCAGTTCTTC
TRBJ1-2 . TRBV14 . CASSPFRQVRDNYGYTF TGTGCCAGCAGCCCCTTCCGACAGGTGAGGGACAACTATGGCTACACCTTC
TRBJ1-2 TRBD1 TRBV5-1 . CASSPGQGARDGYTF TGCGCCAGCAGCCCCGGACAGGGGGCTAGGGATGGCTACACCTTC